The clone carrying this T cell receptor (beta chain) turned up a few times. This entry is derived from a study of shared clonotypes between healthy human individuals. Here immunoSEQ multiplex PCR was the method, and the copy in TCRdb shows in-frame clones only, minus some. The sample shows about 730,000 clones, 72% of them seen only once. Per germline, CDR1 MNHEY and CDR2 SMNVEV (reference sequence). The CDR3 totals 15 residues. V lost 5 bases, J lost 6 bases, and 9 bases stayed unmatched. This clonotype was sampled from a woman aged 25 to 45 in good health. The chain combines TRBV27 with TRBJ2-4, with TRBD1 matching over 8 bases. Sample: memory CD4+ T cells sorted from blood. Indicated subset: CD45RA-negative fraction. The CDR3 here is CASSQYGQGLNIQYF. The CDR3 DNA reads TGTGCCAGCAGTCAATACGGACAGGGACTAAACATTCAGTACTTC.